This passage covers 8 T cell receptor beta chains from one sample sequenced in a study of blood T cell repertoires in COVID-19. Using immunoSEQ multiplex PCR, the repertoire was profiled, and TCRdb retains in-frame clones only, with some absent. The sample lists roughly 100,000 clones, roughly 87% seen once, with 5% to 8% in the top ten. The sample comprised peripheral blood. These receptor sequences come from a human donor in a cohort sampled during active COVID-19.

V and J are TRBV28 and TRBJ2-1; possibly TRBD1 for D (6 bases). Trimming removed 5 bases at V and 6 bases at J, with 11 bases between. Per germline, CDR1 MDHEN and CDR2 SYDVKM. CDR3 length equals 13 residues. CDR3: CASSKQGINEQFF. CDR3 bases: TGTGCCAGCAGTAAACAGGGTATCAATGAGCAGTTCTTC.

This rearrangement joins TRBV28 to TRBJ2-7, with 7 bases fitting TRBD2. The CDR3 consists of 15 residues. CDR1 and CDR2 (germline): MDHEN, SYDVKM. V gave up 6 bases and J gave up 2 bases; unmatched junction bases: 10. The CDR3 coding sequence is TGTGCCAGCAGCACACCGGGACTACAACCCTACGAGCAGTACTTC. Amino acids: CASSTPGLQPYEQYF.

CDR3 residues: CASNRQGNTEAFF. CDR3 DNA sequence: TGTGCCAGCAATCGACAGGGGAACACTGAAGCTTTCTTT. The chain uses TRBV6-5 and TRBJ1-1, with TRBD1 identical over 7 bases. The V segment lost 7 bases and the J segment 1 base; nucleotides outside the gene matches: 3. This CDR3 is 13 amino acids long. Looked up from germline, CDR1 is MNHEY and CDR2 is SVGAGI.

The V gene is TRBV6-5, the J gene TRBJ2-7; TRBD1 matches at 7 bases. The ends lost 8 bases at V and 2 bases at J; junction bases unmatched: 12. The germline gives CDR1 MNHEY, CDR2 SVGAGI. The CDR3 is made up of 15 amino acids. The DNA for the CDR3 is TGTGCCAGCGGAGGAACAGGGGACCGTCCCTACGAGCAGTACTTC. Encoded protein: CASGGTGDRPYEQYF.

The V call is TRBV3-1 (or the pseudogene TRBV3-2), the J call TRBJ1-2, with 8 bases matching TRBD1. Germline assignment: CDR1 LGHDT and CDR2 YNNKEL (reference sequence). The V and J ends lost 4 bases and 4 bases, in that order; junction bases with no gene match: 11. This CDR3 region has 16 residues. The CDR3 reads CASSPLTGTGPYGYTF. Here the CDR3 DNA reads TGTGCCAGCAGCCCACTGACCGGGACAGGCCCCTATGGCTACACCTTC.

This chain uses TRBV10-3 with TRBJ2-2; the D gene is possibly TRBD1 (6 bases). The CDR3 length is 18 residues. Per germline, CDR1 ENHRY and CDR2 SYGVKD. The V end was cut by 4 bases, the J end by 3 bases, with 21 bases between. CDR3: CAISVGTIKAEDTGELFF. Here the CDR3 DNA reads TGTGCCATCAGTGTGGGGACAATTAAAGCGGAGGACACCGGGGAGCTGTTTTTT.

The chain links TRBV24-1 to TRBJ1-2; 10 nucleotides match TRBD1. The germline V gene encodes CDR1 KGHDR and CDR2 SFDVKD. CDR3 size: 15 residues. The V gene end was trimmed by 7 bases and the J gene end by 5 bases; junction bases not matched to a gene: 9. The chain's CDR3 is CATSTGTGDGYGYTF. In nucleotides, the CDR3 is TGTGCCACCAGCACCGGGACAGGGGATGGGTATGGCTACACCTTC.

For the CDR3, the DNA is TGTGCCAGCAGTGACAGAACAAATGAGCAGTTCTTC. Amino acids: CASSDRTNEQFF. This chain uses TRBV6-1 with TRBJ2-1, with D hard to call. In germline, CDR1 is MNHNS, CDR2 SASEGT. The CDR3 is 12 residues long. The V gene lost 3 bases and the J gene lost 7 bases, with 7 bases spanning the gap.